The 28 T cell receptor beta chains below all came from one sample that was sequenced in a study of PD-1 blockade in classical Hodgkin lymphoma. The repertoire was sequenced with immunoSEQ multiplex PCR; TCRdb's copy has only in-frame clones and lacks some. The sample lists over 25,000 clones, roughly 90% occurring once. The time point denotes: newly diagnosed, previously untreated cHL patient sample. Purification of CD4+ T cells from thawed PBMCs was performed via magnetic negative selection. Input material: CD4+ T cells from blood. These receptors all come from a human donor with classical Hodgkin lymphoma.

CDR3 sequence (DNA): TGTGCCAGCAGCCAAGGAGGCCCTGGATGGGAAAAACTGTTTTTT. Translation: CASSQGGPGWEKLFF. The rearrangement joins TRBV4-2 to TRBJ1-4, with D unresolved. The germline gives CDR1 LGHNA, CDR2 YNFKEQ. V gave up 1 base and J gave up 8 bases, with 14 bases separating them. This CDR3 is built from 15 residues.

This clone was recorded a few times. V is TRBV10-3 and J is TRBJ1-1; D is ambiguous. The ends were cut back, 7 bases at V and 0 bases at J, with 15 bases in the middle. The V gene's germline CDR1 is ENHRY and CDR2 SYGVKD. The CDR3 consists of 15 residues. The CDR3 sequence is CAIKSPQAMNTEAFF. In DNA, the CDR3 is TGTGCCATCAAGTCCCCCCAGGCGATGAACACTGAAGCTTTCTTT.

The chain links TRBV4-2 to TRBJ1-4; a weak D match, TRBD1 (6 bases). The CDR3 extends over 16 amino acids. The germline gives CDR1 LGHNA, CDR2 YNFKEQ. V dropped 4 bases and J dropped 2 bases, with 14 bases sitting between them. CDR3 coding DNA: TGTGCCAGCAGCCTCTCACACAGGGCGACTAATGAAAAACTGTTTTTT. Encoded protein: CASSLSHRATNEKLFF.

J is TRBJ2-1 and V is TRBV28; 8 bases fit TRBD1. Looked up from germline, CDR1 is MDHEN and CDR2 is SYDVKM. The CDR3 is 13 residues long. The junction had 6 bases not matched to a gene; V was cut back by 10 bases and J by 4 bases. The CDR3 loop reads CATLDRAYNEQFF. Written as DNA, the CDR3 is TGTGCCACCCTGGACAGGGCTTACAATGAGCAGTTCTTC.

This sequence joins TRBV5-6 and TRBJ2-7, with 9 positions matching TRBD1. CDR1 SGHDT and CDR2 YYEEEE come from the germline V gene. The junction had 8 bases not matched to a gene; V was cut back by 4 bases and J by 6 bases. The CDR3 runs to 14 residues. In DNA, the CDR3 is TGTGCCAGCAGCAGCCGGGACAGGGTTCGCGAGCAGTACTTC. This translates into CASSSRDRVREQYF.

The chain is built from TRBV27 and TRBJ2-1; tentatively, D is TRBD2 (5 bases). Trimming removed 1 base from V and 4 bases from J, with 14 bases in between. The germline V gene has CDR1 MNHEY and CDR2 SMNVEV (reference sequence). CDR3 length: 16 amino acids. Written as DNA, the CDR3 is TGTGCCAGCAGTTTATGGGGTAGCGCAACTTACAATGAGCAGTTCTTC. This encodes CASSLWGSATYNEQFF.

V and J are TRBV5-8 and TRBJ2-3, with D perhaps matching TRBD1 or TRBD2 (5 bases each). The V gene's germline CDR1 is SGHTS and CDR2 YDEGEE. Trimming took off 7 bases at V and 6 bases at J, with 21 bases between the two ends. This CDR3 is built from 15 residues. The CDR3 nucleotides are TGTGCCAGCTCCCGAGGGACGGGATCTAGGGATACGCAGTATTTT. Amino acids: CASSRGTGSRDTQYF.

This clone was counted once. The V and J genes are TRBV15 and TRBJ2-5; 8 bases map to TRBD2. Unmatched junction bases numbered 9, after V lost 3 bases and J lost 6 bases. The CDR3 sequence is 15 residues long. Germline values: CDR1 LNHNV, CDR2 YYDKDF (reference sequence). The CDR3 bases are TGTGCCACCAGCAGCGGGGGGGGGTTAATGAAGACCCAGTACTTC. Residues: CATSSGGGLMKTQYF.

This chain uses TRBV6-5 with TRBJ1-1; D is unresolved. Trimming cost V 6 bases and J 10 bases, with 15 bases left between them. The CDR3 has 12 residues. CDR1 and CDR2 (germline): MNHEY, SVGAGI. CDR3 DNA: TGTGCCAGCAGCCAAGACACGGGAGTAGCTTTCTTT. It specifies CASSQDTGVAFF.

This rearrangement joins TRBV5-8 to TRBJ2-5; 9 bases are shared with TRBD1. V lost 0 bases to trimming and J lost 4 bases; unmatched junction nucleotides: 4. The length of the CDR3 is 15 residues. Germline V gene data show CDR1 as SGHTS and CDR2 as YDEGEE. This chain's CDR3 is CASSLGGQGRETQYF. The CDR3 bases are TGTGCCAGCAGCTTGGGGGGACAGGGAAGAGAGACCCAGTACTTC.

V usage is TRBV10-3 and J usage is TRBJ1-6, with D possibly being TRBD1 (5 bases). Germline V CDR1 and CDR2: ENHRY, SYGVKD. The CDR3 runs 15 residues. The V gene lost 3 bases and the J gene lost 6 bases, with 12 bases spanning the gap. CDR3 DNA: TGTGCCATCAGTGACGGACCCAGGGTTAATTCACCCCTCCACTTT. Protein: CAISDGPRVNSPLHF.

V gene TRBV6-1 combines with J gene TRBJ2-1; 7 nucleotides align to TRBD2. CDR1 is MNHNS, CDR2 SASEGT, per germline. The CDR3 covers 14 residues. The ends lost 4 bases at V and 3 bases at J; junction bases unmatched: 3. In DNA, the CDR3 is TGTGCCAGCAGTGCCCGGACTAGCTACAATGAGCAGTTCTTC. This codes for CASSARTSYNEQFF.

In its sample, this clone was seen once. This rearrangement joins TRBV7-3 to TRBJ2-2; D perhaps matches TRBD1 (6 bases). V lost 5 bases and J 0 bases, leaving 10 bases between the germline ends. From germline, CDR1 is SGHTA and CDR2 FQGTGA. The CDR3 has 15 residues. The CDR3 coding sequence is TGTGCCAGCAGCCCTAGGACAGCGAACACCGGGGAGCTGTTTTTT. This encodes CASSPRTANTGELFF.

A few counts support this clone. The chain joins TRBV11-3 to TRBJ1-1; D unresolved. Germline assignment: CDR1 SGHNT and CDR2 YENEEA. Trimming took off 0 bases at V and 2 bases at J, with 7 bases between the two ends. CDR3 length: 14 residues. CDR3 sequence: CASSLELGNTEAFF. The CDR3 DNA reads TGTGCCAGCAGCTTAGAGTTGGGCAACACTGAAGCTTTCTTT.

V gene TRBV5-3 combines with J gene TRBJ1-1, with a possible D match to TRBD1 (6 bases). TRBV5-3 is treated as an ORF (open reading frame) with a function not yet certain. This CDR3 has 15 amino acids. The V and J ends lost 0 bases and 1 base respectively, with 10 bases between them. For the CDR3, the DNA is TGTGCCAGAAGCTTGGGTCAGGGGCAGAACACTGAAGCTTTCTTT. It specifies CARSLGQGQNTEAFF.

The CDR3 DNA follows: TGTGCCATCAGTGAGTCGACCGCCAGGGGCCCCTACGAGCAGTACTTC. It translates to CAISESTARGPYEQYF. The chain has TRBV10-3 and TRBJ2-7; tentative D call: TRBD1 (6 bases). The CDR3 contains 16 residues. CDR1 is ENHRY, CDR2 SYGVKD, per germline. Trimming took off 0 bases at V and 2 bases at J, with 14 bases between the two ends.

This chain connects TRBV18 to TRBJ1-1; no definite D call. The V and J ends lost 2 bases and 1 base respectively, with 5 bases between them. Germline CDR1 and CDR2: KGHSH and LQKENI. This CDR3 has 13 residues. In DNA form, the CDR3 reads TGTGCCAGCTCACCATCGGCGAACACTGAAGCTTTCTTT. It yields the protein CASSPSANTEAFF.

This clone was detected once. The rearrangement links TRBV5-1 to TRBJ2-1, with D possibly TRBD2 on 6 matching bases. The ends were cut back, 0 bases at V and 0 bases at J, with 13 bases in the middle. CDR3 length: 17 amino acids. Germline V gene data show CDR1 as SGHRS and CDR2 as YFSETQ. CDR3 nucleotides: TGCGCCAGCAGCTTGGTAGGCGGGGCGAGCTCCTACAATGAGCAGTTCTTC. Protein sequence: CASSLVGGASSYNEQFF. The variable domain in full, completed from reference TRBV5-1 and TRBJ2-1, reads KAGVTQTPRYLIKTRGQQVTLSCSPISGHRSVSWYQQTPGQGLQFLFEYFSETQRNKGNFPGRFSGRQFSNSRSEMNVSTLELGDSALYLCASSLVGGASSYNEQFFGPGTRLTVL.

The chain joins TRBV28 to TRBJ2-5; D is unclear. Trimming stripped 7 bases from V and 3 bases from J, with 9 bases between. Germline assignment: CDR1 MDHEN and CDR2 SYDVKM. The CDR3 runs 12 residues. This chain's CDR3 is CASNRREETQYF. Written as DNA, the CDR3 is TGTGCCAGCAATCGGAGAGAAGAGACCCAGTACTTC.

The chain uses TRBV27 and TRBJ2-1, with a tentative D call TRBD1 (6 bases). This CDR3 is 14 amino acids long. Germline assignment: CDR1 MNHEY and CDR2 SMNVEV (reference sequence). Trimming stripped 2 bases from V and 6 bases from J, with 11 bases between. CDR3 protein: CASSLLTGSNEQFF. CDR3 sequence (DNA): TGTGCCAGCAGTTTACTTACAGGGTCCAATGAGCAGTTCTTC.

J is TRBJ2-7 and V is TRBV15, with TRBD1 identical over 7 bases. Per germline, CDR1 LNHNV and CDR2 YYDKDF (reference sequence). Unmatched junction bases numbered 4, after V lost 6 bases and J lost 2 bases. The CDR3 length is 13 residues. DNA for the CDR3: TGTGCCACCAGACTTACAGGGGCCTACGAGCAGTACTTC. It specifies CATRLTGAYEQYF.

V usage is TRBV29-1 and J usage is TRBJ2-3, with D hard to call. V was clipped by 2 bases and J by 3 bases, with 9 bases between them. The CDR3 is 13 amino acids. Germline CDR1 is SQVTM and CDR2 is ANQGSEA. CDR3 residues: CSVESSRTDTQYF. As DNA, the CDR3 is TGCAGCGTTGAATCTTCCAGAACAGATACGCAGTATTTT.

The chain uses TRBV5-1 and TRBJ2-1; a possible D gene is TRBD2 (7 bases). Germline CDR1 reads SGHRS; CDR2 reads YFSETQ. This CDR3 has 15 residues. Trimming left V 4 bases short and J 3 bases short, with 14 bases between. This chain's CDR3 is CASSREGHIYNEQFF. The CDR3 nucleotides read TGCGCCAGCAGCAGGGAGGGACATATCTACAATGAGCAGTTCTTC.

The CDR3 reads CASSLGGGIYNEQFF. In DNA form, the CDR3 reads TGTGCCAGCAGCTTAGGCGGGGGGATATACAATGAGCAGTTCTTC. The chain has TRBV7-2 and TRBJ2-1, with TRBD2 identical over 8 bases. The V segment lost 1 base and the J segment 4 bases; nucleotides outside the gene matches: 3. Germline CDR1 is SGHTA and CDR2 is FQGNSA. The CDR3 spans 15 residues.

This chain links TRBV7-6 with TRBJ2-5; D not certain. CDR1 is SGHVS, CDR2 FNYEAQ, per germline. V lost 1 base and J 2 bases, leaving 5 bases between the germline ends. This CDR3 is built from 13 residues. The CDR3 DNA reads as TGTGCCAGCAGCTTAGGTATACAAGAGACCCAGTACTTC. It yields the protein CASSLGIQETQYF.

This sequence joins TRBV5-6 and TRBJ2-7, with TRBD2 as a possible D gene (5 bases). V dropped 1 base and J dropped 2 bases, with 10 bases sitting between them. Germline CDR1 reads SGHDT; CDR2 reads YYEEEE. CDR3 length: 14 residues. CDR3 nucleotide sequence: TGTGCCAGCAGCTTGTCGGGATCAACCTACGAGCAGTACTTC. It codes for CASSLSGSTYEQYF.

The CDR3 is CASSQPGQPNQPQHF. The CDR3 coding sequence is TGTGCCAGCAGCCAACCGGGACAACCTAATCAGCCCCAGCATTTT. This chain connects TRBV4-2 to TRBJ1-5; D is possibly TRBD1 (6 bases). V lost 2 bases and J lost 4, with 12 bases in between. CDR1 and CDR2 from the germline V gene are LGHNA and YNFKEQ. This CDR3 is built from 15 residues.

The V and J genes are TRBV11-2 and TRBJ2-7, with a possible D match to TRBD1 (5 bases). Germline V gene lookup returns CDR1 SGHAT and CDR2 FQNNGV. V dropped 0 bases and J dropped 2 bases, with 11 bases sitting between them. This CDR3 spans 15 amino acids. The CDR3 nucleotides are TGTGCCAGCAGCTTAGACGGCAGGGATACCTACGAGCAGTACTTC. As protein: CASSLDGRDTYEQYF.